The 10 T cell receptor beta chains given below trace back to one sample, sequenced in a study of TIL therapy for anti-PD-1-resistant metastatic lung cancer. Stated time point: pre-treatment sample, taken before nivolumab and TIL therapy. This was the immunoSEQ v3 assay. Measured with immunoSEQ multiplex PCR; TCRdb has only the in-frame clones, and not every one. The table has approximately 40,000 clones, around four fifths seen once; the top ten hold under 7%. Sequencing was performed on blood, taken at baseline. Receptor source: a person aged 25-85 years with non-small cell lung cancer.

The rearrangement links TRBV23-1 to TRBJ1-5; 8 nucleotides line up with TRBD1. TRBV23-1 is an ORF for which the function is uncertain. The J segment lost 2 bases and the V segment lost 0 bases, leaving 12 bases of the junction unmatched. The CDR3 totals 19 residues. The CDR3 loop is CASSQSMSDRDSGNQPQHF. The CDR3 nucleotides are TGCGCCAGCAGTCAATCGATGTCGGACAGGGATTCTGGCAATCAGCCCCAGCATTTT.

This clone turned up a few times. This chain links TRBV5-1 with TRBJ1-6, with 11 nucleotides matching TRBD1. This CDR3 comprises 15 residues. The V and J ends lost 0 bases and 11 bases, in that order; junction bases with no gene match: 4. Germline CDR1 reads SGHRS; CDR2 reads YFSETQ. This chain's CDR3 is CASSLGTGGATPLHF. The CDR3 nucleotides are TGCGCCAGCAGCTTGGGGACAGGGGGCGCGACACCCCTCCACTTT. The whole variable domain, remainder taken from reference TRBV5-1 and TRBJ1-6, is KAGVTQTPRYLIKTRGQQVTLSCSPISGHRSVSWYQQTPGQGLQFLFEYFSETQRNKGNFPGRFSGRQFSNSRSEMNVSTLELGDSALYLCASSLGTGGATPLHFGNGTRLTVT.

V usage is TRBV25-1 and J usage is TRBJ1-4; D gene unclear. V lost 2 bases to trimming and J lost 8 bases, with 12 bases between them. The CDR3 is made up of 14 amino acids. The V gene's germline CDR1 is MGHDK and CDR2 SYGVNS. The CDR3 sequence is CASSEQRPREKLFF. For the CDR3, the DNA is TGTGCCAGCAGTGAACAGCGGCCGCGGGAAAAACTGTTTTTT.

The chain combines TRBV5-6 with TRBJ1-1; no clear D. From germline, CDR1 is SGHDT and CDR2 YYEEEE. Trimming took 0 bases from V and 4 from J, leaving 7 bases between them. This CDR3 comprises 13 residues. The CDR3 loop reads CASSLVGVTEAFF. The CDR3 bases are TGTGCCAGCAGCTTGGTAGGAGTCACTGAAGCTTTCTTT.

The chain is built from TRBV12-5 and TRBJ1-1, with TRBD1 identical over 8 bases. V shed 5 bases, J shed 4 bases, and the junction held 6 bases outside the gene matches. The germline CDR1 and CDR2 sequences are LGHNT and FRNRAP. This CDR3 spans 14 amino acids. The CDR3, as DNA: TGTGCTAGTGGTCCTTTCACAGGGGGCACTGAAGCTTTCTTT. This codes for CASGPFTGGTEAFF.

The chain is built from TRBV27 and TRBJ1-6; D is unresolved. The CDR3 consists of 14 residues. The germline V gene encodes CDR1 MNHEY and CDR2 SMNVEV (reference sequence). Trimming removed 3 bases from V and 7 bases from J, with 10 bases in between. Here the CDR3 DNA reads TGTGCCAGCAGTTTGGCAGGAAAGAATTCACCCCTCCACTTT. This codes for CASSLAGKNSPLHF.

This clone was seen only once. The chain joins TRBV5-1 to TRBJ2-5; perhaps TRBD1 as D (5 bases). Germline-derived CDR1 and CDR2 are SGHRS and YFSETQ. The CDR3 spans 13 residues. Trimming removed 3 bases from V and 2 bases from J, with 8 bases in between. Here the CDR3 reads CASSSTAQETQYF. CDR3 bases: TGCGCCAGCAGCTCGACAGCTCAAGAGACCCAGTACTTC.

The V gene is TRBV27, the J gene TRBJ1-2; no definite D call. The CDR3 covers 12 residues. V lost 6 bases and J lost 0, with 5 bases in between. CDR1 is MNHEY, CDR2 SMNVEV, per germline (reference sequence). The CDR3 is CASRGSNYGYTF. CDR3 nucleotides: TGTGCCAGCAGGGGGTCTAACTATGGCTACACCTTC.

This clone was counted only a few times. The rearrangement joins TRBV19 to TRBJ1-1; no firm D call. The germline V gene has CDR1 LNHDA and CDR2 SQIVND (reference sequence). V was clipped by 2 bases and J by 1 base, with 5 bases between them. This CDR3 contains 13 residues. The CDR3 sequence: CASSISPNTEAFF. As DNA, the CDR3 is TGTGCCAGTAGTATATCGCCGAACACTGAAGCTTTCTTT.

The CDR3 DNA is TGTGCCAGCTCACCAAGGGTTGATCAGCCCCAGCATTTT. Residues: CASSPRVDQPQHF. V and J are TRBV18 and TRBJ1-5; D is ambiguous. Trimming cost V 2 bases and J 5 bases, with 7 bases left between them. CDR3 length: 13 amino acids. Germline V gene data show CDR1 as KGHSH and CDR2 as LQKENI.